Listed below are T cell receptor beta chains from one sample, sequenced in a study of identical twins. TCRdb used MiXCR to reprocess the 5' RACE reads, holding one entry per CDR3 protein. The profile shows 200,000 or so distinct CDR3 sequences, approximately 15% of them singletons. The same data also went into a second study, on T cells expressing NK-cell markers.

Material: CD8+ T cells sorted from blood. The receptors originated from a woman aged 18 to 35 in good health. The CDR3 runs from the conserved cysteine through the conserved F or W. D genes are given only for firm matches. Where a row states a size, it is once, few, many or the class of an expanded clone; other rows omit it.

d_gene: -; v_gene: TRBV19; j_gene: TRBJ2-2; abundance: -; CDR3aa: CASSTRGVILGELFF; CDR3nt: TGTGCCAGTAGTACCCGAGGAGTTATATTAGGGGAGCTGTTTTTT
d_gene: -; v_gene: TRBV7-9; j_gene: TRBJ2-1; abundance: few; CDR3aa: CASSFLAGRQFF; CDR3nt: TGTGCCAGCAGCTTTCTGGCAGGCAGGCAGTTCTTC
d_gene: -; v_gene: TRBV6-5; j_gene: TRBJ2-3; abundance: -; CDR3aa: CASSLGGRYTDTQYF; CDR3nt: TGTGCCAGCAGTTTAGGGGGTCGGTACACAGATACGCAGTATTTT
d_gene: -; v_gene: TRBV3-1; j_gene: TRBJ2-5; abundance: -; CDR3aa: CASSQEWKETQYF; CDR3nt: TGTGCCAGCAGCCAAGAATGGAAAGAGACCCAGTACTTC
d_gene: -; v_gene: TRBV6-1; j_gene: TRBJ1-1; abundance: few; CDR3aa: CASSATGSDTEAFF; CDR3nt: TGTGCCAGCAGCGCAACAGGGTCGGACACTGAAGCTTTCTTT
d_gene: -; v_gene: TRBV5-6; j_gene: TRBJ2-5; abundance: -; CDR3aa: CASSQGLETQYF; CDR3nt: TGTGCCAGCAGCCAGGGTCTGGAGACCCAGTACTTC
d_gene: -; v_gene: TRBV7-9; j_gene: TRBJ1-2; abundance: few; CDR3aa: CASSRKLSGYTF; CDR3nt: TGTGCCAGCAGCCGAAAGTTGAGTGGCTACACCTTC
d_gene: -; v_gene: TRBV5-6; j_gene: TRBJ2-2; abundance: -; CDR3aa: CASRLGRTSWTGELFF; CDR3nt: TGTGCCAGCCGATTGGGGAGGACAAGCTGGACCGGGGAGCTGTTTTTT
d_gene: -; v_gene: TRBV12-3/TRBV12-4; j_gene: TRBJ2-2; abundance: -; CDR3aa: CASSWGYPTGELFF; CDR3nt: TGTGCCAGCAGTTGGGGCTACCCCACCGGGGAGCTGTTTTTT
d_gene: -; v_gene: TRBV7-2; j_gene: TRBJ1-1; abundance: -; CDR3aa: CASSWDRENTEAFF; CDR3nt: TGTGCCAGCAGCTGGGATAGAGAGAACACTGAAGCTTTCTTT
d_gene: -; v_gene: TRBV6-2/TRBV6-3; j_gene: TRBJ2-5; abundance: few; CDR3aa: CASSPWERQETQYF; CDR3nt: TGTGCCAGCAGTCCATGGGAGCGCCAAGAGACCCAGTACTTC
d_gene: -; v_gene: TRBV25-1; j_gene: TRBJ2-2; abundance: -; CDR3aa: CASTGDGELFF; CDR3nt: TGTGCCAGCACAGGGGACGGGGAGCTGTTTTTT
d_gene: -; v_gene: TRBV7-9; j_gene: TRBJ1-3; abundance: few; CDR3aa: CASSFVLKSGNTIYF; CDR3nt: TGTGCCAGCAGCTTCGTCTTGAAATCTGGAAACACCATATATTTT
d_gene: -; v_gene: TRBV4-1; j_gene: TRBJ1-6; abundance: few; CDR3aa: CASSHPAPAGSPLHF; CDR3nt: TGCGCCAGCAGCCATCCAGCCCCGGCGGGATCACCCCTCCACTTT
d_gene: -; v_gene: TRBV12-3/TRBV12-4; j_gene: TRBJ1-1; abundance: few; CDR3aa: CASLKAAGNTEAFF; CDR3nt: TGTGCCAGCTTAAAGGCGGCAGGGAACACTGAAGCTTTCTTT
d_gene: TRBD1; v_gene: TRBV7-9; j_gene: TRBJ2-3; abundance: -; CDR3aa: CASSGGTGSFTDTQYF; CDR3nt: TGTGCCAGCAGCGGGGGGACAGGTTCTTTCACAGATACGCAGTATTTT
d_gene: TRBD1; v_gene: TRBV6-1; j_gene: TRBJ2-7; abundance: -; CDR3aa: CASSPGGTGASYEQYF; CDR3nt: TGTGCCAGCAGCCCAGGCGGGACAGGGGCCTCCTACGAGCAGTACTTC
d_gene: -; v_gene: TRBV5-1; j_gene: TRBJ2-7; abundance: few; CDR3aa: CASSLGWGLYEQYF; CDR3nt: TGCGCCAGCAGCTTGGGGTGGGGCCTATACGAGCAGTACTTC
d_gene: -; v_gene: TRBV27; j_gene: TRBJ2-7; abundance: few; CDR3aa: CASSLVSRLDEQYF; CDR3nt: TGTGCCAGCAGTTTAGTGTCCAGGCTCGACGAGCAGTACTTC
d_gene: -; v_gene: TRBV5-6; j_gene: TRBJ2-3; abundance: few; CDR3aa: CASSPRVAGLTTDTQYF; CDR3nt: TGTGCCAGCAGCCCCCGGGTGGCGGGCTTGACCACAGATACGCAGTATTTT
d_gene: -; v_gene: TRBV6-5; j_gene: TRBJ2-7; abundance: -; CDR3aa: CASSSNIGAQPYEQYF; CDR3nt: TGTGCCAGCAGTTCTAATATAGGGGCCCAACCTTACGAGCAGTACTTC
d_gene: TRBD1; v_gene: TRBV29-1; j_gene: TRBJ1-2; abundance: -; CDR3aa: CSVITGGSGYTF; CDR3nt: TGCAGCGTCATAACAGGGGGTTCTGGCTACACCTTC
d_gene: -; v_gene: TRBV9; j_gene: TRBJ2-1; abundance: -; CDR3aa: CASSVAEGSYEQFF; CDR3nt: TGTGCCAGCAGCGTAGCTGAGGGGTCGTATGAGCAGTTCTTC
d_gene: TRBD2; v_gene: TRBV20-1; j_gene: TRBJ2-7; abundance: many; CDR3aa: CSARPSGKQEQYF; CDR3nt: TGCAGTGCTAGGCCTAGCGGGAAGCAGGAGCAGTACTTC
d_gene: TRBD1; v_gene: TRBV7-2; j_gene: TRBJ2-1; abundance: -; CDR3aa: CASSLPSRDSDNERFF; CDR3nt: TGTGCCAGCAGCTTACCGTCCCGGGACAGCGACAATGAGCGGTTCTTC
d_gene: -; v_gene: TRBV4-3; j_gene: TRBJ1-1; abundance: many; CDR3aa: CASSQVLTRRRKNTEAFF; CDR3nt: TGCGCCAGCAGCCAAGTCCTAACCCGGCGGCGGAAGAACACTGAAGCTTTCTTT
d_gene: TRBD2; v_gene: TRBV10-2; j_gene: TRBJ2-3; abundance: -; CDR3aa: CASFIAGGQGTDTQYF; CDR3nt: TGCGCCAGCTTCATAGCGGGAGGACAGGGCACAGATACGCAGTATTTT
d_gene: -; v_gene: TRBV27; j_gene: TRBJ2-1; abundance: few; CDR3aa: CASSNGDSSYNEQFF; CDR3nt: TGTGCCAGCAGTAACGGGGATAGCTCCTACAATGAGCAGTTCTTC
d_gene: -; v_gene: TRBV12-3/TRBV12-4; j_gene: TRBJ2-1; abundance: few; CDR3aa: CASSFWDSGPFF; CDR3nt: TGTGCCAGCAGTTTTTGGGACAGCGGGCCGTTCTTC
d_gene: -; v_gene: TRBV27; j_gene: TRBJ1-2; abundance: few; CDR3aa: CASSLRGGSHGYTF; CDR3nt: TGTGCCAGCAGTCTGCGGGGAGGGTCACATGGCTACACCTTC
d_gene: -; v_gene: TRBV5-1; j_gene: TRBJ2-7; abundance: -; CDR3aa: CASTRGQTYEQYF; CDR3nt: TGCGCCAGCACGCGAGGTCAAACCTACGAGCAGTACTTC
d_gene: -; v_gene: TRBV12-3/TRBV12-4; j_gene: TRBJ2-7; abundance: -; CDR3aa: CASTPGRAYEQYF; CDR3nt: TGTGCCAGCACTCCTGGGAGAGCCTACGAGCAGTACTTC
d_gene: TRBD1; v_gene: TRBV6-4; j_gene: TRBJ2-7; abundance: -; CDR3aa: CASSETGWGQGFHEQYF; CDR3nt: TGTGCCAGCAGTGAAACCGGCTGGGGACAGGGATTCCACGAGCAGTACTTC
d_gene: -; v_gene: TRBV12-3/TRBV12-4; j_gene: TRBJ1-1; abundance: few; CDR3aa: CASGAGNTEAFF; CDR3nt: TGTGCCAGCGGAGCGGGGAACACTGAAGCTTTCTTT
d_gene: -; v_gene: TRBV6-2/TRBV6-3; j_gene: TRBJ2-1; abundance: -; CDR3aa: CASSSAGLAVSYNEQFF; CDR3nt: TGTGCCAGCAGTTCCGCGGGGCTAGCAGTGTCCTACAATGAGCAGTTCTTC
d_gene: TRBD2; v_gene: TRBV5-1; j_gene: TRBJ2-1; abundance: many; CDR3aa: CASSLPSGVDEQFF; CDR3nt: TGCGCCAGCAGCTTGCCTAGCGGGGTCGATGAGCAGTTCTTC
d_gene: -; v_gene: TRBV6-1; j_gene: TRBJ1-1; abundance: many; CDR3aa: CASSGWWAGLDTEAFF; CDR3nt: TGTGCCAGCAGTGGATGGTGGGCGGGCCTGGACACTGAAGCTTTCTTT
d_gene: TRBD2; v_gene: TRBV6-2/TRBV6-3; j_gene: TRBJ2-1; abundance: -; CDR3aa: CASSWTSHNEQFF; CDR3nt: TGTGCCAGCAGTTGGACTAGCCACAATGAGCAGTTCTTC
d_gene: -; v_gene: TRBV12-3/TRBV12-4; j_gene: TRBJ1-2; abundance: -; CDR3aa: CASSLQQANYGYTF; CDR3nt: TGTGCCAGCAGTTTACAACAGGCTAACTATGGCTACACCTTC
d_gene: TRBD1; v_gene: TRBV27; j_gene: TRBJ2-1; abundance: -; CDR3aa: CATRQGGSQEEFF; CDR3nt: TGTGCCACCCGACAGGGTGGATCGCAGGAGGAGTTCTTC
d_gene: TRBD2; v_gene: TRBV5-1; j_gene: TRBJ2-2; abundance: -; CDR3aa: CASSSVSGGTGELFF; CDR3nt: TGCGCCAGCAGCTCCGTGTCGGGGGGCACCGGGGAGCTGTTTTTT
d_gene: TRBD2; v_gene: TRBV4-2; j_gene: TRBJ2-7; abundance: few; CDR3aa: CASSQELASSYEQYF; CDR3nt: TGTGCCAGCAGCCAGGAACTAGCGAGCTCCTACGAGCAGTACTTC
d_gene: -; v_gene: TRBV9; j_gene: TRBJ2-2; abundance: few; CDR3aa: CASSVIAGELFF; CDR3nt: TGTGCCAGCAGCGTAATCGCCGGGGAGCTGTTTTTT
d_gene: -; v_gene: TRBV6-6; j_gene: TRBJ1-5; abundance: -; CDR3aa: CASSYWADTQHF; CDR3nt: TGTGCCAGCAGCTACTGGGCAGATACGCAGCATTTT
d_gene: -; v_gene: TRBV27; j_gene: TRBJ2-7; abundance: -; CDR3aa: CASSLGSYAYEQYF; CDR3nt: TGTGCCAGCAGTCTCGGGAGTTACGCCTACGAGCAGTACTTC
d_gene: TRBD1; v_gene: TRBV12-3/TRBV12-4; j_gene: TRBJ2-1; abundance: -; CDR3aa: CASSPVGTGVYNEQFF; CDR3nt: TGTGCCAGCAGCCCTGTCGGGACAGGGGTTTACAATGAGCAGTTCTTC
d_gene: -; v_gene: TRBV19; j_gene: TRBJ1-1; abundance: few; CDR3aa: CASSIALLNTEAFF; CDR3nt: TGTGCCAGTAGTATTGCGTTACTGAACACTGAAGCTTTCTTT